A single sample gave rise to the 6 T cell receptor beta chains below, sequenced in a study of cytotoxic CD8 clonotypes in ibrutinib-treated CLL. Sequencing used immunoSEQ multiplex PCR; TCRdb keeps in-frame clones, though not all of them. The data contain about 160,000 clones, roughly 88% of them singletons. Sequenced material: PBMCs, taken at disease progression, from a patient treated with ibrutinib. All receptors come from a human donor with chronic lymphocytic leukemia.

The chain carries TRBV29-1 and TRBJ1-2; 8 nucleotides align to TRBD1. Trimming at V came to 4 bases and at J to 5 bases, leaving 3 bases not matched to a gene. The germline V gene has CDR1 SQVTM and CDR2 ANQGSEA. CDR3 size: 12 residues. CDR3 DNA sequence: TGCAGCGTTGCGGGACAGGATTATGGCTACACCTTC. Protein sequence: CSVAGQDYGYTF.

The CDR3 DNA follows: TGCGCCAGCAGTCAATCACTAGCGGGAGTAAATGAGCAGTTCTTC. Translation gives CASSQSLAGVNEQFF. This rearrangement joins TRBV5-1 to TRBJ2-1; 11 bases map to TRBD2. This CDR3 contains 15 residues. Germline CDR1 SGHRS, CDR2 YFSETQ. Trimming took 5 bases from V and 7 from J; bases not matched to a gene: 8.

This clone showed up just a few times. This chain connects TRBV28 to TRBJ1-1; D is ambiguous. Trimming pared 3 bases from V and 10 bases from J, leaving 12 bases between. Per germline, CDR1 MDHEN and CDR2 SYDVKM. The CDR3 runs to 12 residues. CDR3 loop: CASSFSSGRAFF. The CDR3 DNA follows: TGTGCCAGCAGTTTTTCGTCGGGAAGAGCTTTCTTT.

V usage is TRBV18 and J usage is TRBJ2-2; 7 bases map to TRBD1. CDR3 length: 16 residues. Germline V gene lookup returns CDR1 KGHSH and CDR2 LQKENI. Trimming removed 9 bases from V and 1 base from J; junction bases left unmatched: 11. This CDR3 reads CASANETGRNTGELFF. As DNA, the CDR3 is TGTGCCAGTGCAAACGAGACAGGGCGGAACACCGGGGAGCTGTTTTTT.

Only one count was recorded for this clone. The chain combines TRBV6-1 with TRBJ2-5, with D unclear. V gave up 4 bases and J gave up 2 bases, with 8 bases separating them. CDR1 MNHNS and CDR2 SASEGT come from the germline V gene. This CDR3 spans 13 amino acids. The CDR3 spells CASSVTAQETQYF. The CDR3 region has the DNA TGTGCCAGCAGTGTTACAGCACAAGAGACCCAGTACTTC.

The CDR3 sequence: CASSRTRHDEQFF. CDR3 bases: TGTGCCAGCAGCAGGACCCGTCACGATGAGCAGTTCTTC. The chain couples TRBV7-3 to TRBJ2-1; D unclear. There are 13 residues in the CDR3. CDR1 and CDR2 from the germline V gene are SGHTA and FQGTGA. V was trimmed by 5 bases and J by 8 bases, leaving 13 bases between them.